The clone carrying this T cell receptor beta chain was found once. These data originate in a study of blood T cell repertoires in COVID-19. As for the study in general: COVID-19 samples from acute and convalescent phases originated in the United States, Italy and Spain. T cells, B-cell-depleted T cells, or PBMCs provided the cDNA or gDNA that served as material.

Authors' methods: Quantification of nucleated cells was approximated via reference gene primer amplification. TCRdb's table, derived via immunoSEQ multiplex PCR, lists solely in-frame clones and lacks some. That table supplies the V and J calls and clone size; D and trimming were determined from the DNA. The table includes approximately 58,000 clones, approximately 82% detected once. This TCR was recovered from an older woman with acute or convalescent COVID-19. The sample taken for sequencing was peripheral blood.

The CDR3 sequence is CASSRQGFEQPQHF. CDR3 sequence (DNA): TGTGCCAGCAGCCGGCAGGGTTTTGAACAGCCCCAGCATTTT. V is TRBV5-4 and J is TRBJ1-5; D may be TRBD1 (5 bases). CDR1 SGHNT and CDR2 YYREEE come from the germline V gene (reference sequence). The CDR3 totals 14 residues. Trimming took off 4 bases at V and 7 bases at J, with 15 bases between the two ends.